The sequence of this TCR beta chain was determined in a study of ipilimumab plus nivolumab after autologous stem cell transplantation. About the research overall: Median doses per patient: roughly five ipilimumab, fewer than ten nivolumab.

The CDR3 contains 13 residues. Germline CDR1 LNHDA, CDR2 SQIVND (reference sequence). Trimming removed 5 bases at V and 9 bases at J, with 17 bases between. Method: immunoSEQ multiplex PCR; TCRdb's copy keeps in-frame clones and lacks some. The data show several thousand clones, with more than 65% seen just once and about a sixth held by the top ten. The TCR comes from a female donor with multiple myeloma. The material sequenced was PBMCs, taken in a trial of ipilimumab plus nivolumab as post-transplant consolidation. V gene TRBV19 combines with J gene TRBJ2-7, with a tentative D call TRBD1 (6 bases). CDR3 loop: CASSPGQISGQYF. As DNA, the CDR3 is TGTGCCAGTAGTCCAGGACAGATTTCTGGGCAGTACTTC.